One T cell receptor beta chain is described in this entry. This clone was picked up a small number of times. There is no known antigen for this receptor. Base qualities are not provided; no much larger clone lies one nucleotide away. The CDR1 and CDR2 encoded by the germline V gene (reference sequence) are LNHDA and SQIVND. V and J are truncated by 5 bases and 5 bases respectively, leaving an intervening sequence of 15 bases. The CDR3 holds 14 amino acids from the cysteine to the phenylalanine. Only the CDR3 DNA stays, 42 bases, in frame from base 1. The data stem from a study of T cell responses to AZD1222 COVID-19 vaccine (dated by TCRdb to the early 2020s). Concerning the study at large: TCR sequencing covered over 230 trial participants: about 210 given two doses of AZD1222 and 26 given two doses of MenACWY control vaccine. Enrollment into the trials was organized by age into subgroups of 18-55, 56-69 and 70-plus years, and those subgroups contained roughly 160, 29 and 62 TCR-sequenced participants, respectively.

General study outcomes and caveats: Most participants were white British and females outnumbered males, and the authors suggested that clonal diversity may have been underestimated. Because no samples from the day 14 peak response were available, repertoires could be characterized only after the peak T cell response. The 56-69-year group was small, and its depth increase did not reach significance, likely because of low power. Conclusions about previously exposed vaccinees were limited because only six AZD1222 recipients were SARS-CoV-2 seropositive at baseline. CD4 TCRs associated with the vaccine covered the entire spike protein, and the dominant responses were in regions 160-218 and 743-854. After two AZD1222 doses, both the breadth and the depth of spike-specific TCRs were significantly higher than at day 0 and than in MenACWY recipients. Reportedly, close to half of the unique spike-specific TCRs recognized epitopes lying outside the regions that are mutated in the B.1.351 and B.1.1.7 variants.

The CDR3 regions of human TCRbeta chains were subjected to immunosequencing. The authors processed their data as follows. Repertoire TCRs were checked for matches against a reference library of SARS-CoV-2-specific TCRs that had been generated using the MIRA antigen-specificity platform. Breadth meant the fraction of unique TCRs that were SARS-CoV-2-associated, whereas depth meant the fraction of total T cells that were SARS-CoV-2-associated. Using the MIRA data, each spike-specific TCR was mapped to the spike region that the TCR reacts to and placed in a CD4 or CD8 class. Log10-transformed breadth and depth values were compared by one-way ANOVA with Sidak's multiple comparisons tests. Entries here come from immuneACCESS through TCRdb and include only in-frame sequences with V and J called. Some clones fail to appear in such tables; in the studies checked, an unresolved V gene covers under half of the shortfall, and the cause of the remainder is unknown. D and trimming were read from the DNA, whereas the V and J calls and clone size are those reported in that table. Within this sample are more than 80,000 clones, with around nine tenths of them counted one time only. About a tenth of the sample is held by the ten biggest clonotypes.

Reading the label with the study, this specimen's time point is: baseline before first vaccination. What the treatment or condition label conveys for this sample: meningococcal conjugate vaccine given as trial control. The vaccinee samples were drawn from two UK trials, COV001 and COV002, one of which was a single-blind randomized controlled phase 2/3 trial testing AZD1222 (ChAdOx1 nCoV-19) in healthy adults. For TCRbeta chain sequencing, PBMC samples were collected from trial participants at day 0 and at day 28 after the second dose. The chain joins TRBV19 to TRBJ1-1; 6 matching bases give a weak D call of TRBD1. The input for sequencing was peripheral blood, taken on day 0 of MenACWY control vaccination. The source of this sequence is an adult in good health. Read as DNA, the sequence is TGTGCCAGTAGTGAGAGGGGGGGCCGTACTGAAGCTTTCTTT. Translated, it gives CASSERGGRTEAFF.